Sequencing of this T cell receptor beta chain was carried out in a study of T cells after yellow fever vaccination (dated 2019 in TCRdb). With regard to the full study: The SMART-Seq v4 Ultra Low Input RNA kit was used to prepare libraries from fractions with low cell numbers. To track T-cell clones before and after primary and booster YFV17D yellow fever vaccination, bulk TCR alpha and beta repertoires were sequenced longitudinally. Two healthy male donors made up the cohort, one aged 18 to 29 years and the other aged 30 to 39 years. Bulk PBMC replicates and cell subsets were isolated from blood drawn at multiple timepoints before and after both primary and secondary immunization. The full study reports these points: The secondary T-cell response was found to be weaker but faster than the primary response, with a peak reached on day 5 rather than on day 15. Because only a couple of donors were included in the study, the extent to which the findings can be generalized is limited. Computational filtering was required because FACS-sorted repertoires could contain abundant contaminating clonotypes from the bulk population. A small share of clonotypes was detected in both CD4 and CD8 compartments, with the overlap likely arising from convergent recombination. After the booster, most of the clones that had expanded following primary vaccination were detected again (roughly 97% of CD4 and around 90% of CD8), which suggests that memory was broadly maintained.

A note on this clonotype: It lacks a known antigen. Per-base quality was not reported, and no clone a single base away is much larger than it.

TCR cDNA was made using 5'RACE template switching, a step that added a universal primer site and unique molecular identifiers. Priming of cDNA synthesis was performed from both the TCR alpha and TCR beta constant segments. Library amplification used two PCR steps, and the second PCR step added sample barcodes and sequencing adapters. Sequencing of libraries was done on Illumina HiSeq 2500 (2x100 bp) or NovaSeq (2x150 bp). As for the original processing: MIGEC was used to demultiplex reads and collapse the reads into UMI consensus sequences, and MiXCR was used for V(D)J alignment. Vaccine-responding clonotypes were identified with edgeR using replicate PBMC samples, with FDR below 0.01 and a log2 fold change above 5 up to day 15 being required. Bulk clonotypes were assigned CD4 or CD8 identity according to which sequenced CD4 or CD8 repertoire held them at higher abundance. Through fastp at Q25 and MiXCR, TCRdb rebuilt clones from the public reads, retaining in-frame beta chains. When rows share a CDR3 protein, they turn into one entry using the most common DNA and genes. The V and J calls follow TCRdb's processing rather than the paper's. The sample table lists around 610,000 distinct CDR3 sequences, about 14% of them with a count of one. The ten biggest clones cover 11% to 15% of the sample.

V trim: 5 bases; J trim: 11 bases; unmatched bases: 4. Spanning cysteine to phenylalanine, the CDR3 consists of 13 amino acids. Only the CDR3 part of the read is kept: 39 bases, read in frame from the first base. The intended sense of this specimen's treatment or condition label: live attenuated yellow fever vaccine strain. Two biological replicates of bulk PBMCs were collected at each blood-draw timepoint. PBMCs were isolated from peripheral blood using a standard Ficoll-Paque protocol. TriZol was used to extract RNA from bulk PBMCs, CD4 and CD8 fractions, and dextramer-positive and dextramer-negative fractions.

Here the sequenced sample was PBMCs, taken on the day of the yellow fever booster vaccination. The receptor's source is a man aged 25-45 years who received the YFV17D yellow fever vaccine. The chain was built from TRBV12-3 or TRBV12-4 and TRBJ1-6, and 9 junction bases match TRBD1. The DNA sequence is as follows: TGTGCCAGCAGTCGGGACAGGGTTCCACCCCTCCACTTT. It specifies CASSRDRVPPLHF.